A single TCR beta chain is shown here with its context. Germline V gives CDR1 GTSNPN, CDR2 SVGIG (reference sequence). The V and J ends lost 5 bases and 5 bases respectively, with 6 bases between them. The CDR3 contains 10 residues. The data belong to a study of blood T cell repertoires in COVID-19. About the research overall: T cells, B-cell-depleted T cells, or PBMCs supplied cDNA or gDNA.

Original methodology: Amplification from reference gene primers served as the basis for estimated nucleated cell counts. Assay: immunoSEQ multiplex PCR; the TCRdb copy retains only in-frame clones and omits some. V, J and clone size reflect that table, while D and trimming were determined from the DNA. This table has some 150,000 clones, 75% to 85% appearing once. Adults between about 18 and 95 years of age took part from fewer than 30 US areas. The receptor's source is a man aged 45-65 years who had recovered from COVID-19. This chain connects TRBV30 to TRBJ1-1; the D is unclear. The sample taken for sequencing was PBMCs or T cells enriched from blood (not recorded which). The CDR3 spells CAWGRTEAFF. CDR3 DNA: TGTGCCTGGGGGAGGACTGAAGCTTTCTTT.